The clone carrying this TCR beta chain was seen a few times. Antigen specificity is unknown. The sample originates from a study of blood T cells in healthy people across ages. Study-wide points: There was no known CMV status for donors, so expanded clonotype changes were possibly confounded. Estimates based on one million T cells were treated as lower bounds. Among long-lived donors, naive CD4+ cells were more numerous and diversity higher than in aged donors.

A second PCR, run for 7 to 11 cycles, used a sample-barcoded 5' primer plus a J-beta primer mix. TCRdb called the 5' RACE reads again in MiXCR, with one record for every CDR3 protein. The sample lists about 1,800,000 distinct CDR3 sequences; about 28% were seen once. The donors, all healthy, were Caucasians living in Russia, aged roughly 6 to 100. The CDR3 sequence is 13 residues long. V shed 0 bases and J shed 6 bases, with 11 bases lying between them. Germline V gene lookup returns CDR1 DFQATT and CDR2 SNEGSKA (reference sequence). This sequence was found in a woman aged 30 to 39 in good health. The sample taken for sequencing was blood. The chain employs TRBV20-1 and TRBJ1-2; D perhaps matches TRBD1 (6 bases). The CDR3 loop reads CSARDLGGDGYTF. The CDR3 region has the DNA TGCAGTGCTAGAGACCTAGGGGGAGATGGCTACACCTTC.